This T cell receptor beta chain originates from a study of graft-versus-host responses after intestinal transplantation. This clone was recorded once. What it binds is not known. V lost 0 bases and J lost 5, with 14 bases in between. CDR3 length equals 15 residues. In germline, CDR1 is SGHRS, CDR2 YFSETQ. The data were produced by immunoSEQ multiplex PCR, yet TCRdb's version contains in-frame clones alone and is incomplete. The table records approximately 88,000 clones, about 94% of them present only once. The source material was unstimulated CD4+ T cells sorted from spleen or lymph node cells, sampled before transplant. The sequence was obtained from a human donor who was the organ donor for an intestinal transplant. This chain joins TRBV5-1 and TRBJ2-5; D may be TRBD1 (6 bases). The CDR3 loop reads CASSLGAGAVETQYF. For the CDR3, the DNA is TGCGCCAGCAGCTTGGGGGCAGGGGCAGTGGAGACCCAGTACTTC.